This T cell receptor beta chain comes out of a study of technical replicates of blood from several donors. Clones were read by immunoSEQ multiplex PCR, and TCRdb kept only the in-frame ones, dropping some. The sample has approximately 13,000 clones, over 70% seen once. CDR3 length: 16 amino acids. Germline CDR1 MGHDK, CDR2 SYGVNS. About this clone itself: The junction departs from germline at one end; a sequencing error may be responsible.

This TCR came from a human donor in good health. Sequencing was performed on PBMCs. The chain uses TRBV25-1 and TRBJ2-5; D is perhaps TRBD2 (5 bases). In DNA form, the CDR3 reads TGTGCCAGCAGTGAAGGACTCTCGGGATTGCAAGAGACCCGGTACTTC. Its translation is CASSEGLSGLQETRYF.